The rows below give T cell receptor beta chains drawn from one sample of a study of T cell repertoires in cytomegalovirus infection. Their recognized antigens are unknown. From the reads, TCRdb called clonotypes with MiXCR, one entry per CDR3 protein. The sample lists 84,000 or so distinct CDR3 sequences, more than 40% occurring once. Sequenced here: CD8+ T cells from cultured PBMCs, sampled from culture after CMV antigen stimulation. The receptors were sampled from a human donor in good health (CMV status not recorded). Some clones in this sample may be carry-over from other donors' samples. Both conserved end residues are part of each CDR3. The D gene is left open where the match is weak. Expanded clones get a size class; other rows say once, few or many, or leave the size out.

cdr3_aa cdr3_nt j_call clone_size v_call d_call
CASTPTQLDYPQYF TGTGCCAGCACTCCCACCCAACTAGACTACCCCCAGTACTTC TRBJ2-7 - TRBV28 -
CASSPGTGSTDTQYF TGTGCCAGCAGCCCTGGGACAGGGAGCACAGATACGCAGTATTTT TRBJ2-3 - TRBV27 TRBD1
CASSSGLAGQETQYF TGTGCCAGCAGCTCTGGACTAGCGGGACAGGAGACCCAGTACTTC TRBJ2-5 many TRBV7-2 TRBD2
CASSQGITDTQYF TGCGCCAGCAGCCAGGGAATTACAGATACGCAGTATTTT TRBJ2-3 - TRBV4-1 -
CASSPPGSSTDTQYF TGTGCCAGCTCACCACCTGGCTCTAGCACAGATACGCAGTATTTT TRBJ2-3 - TRBV18 -
CASSRDRDSYEQYF TGTGCCAGTAGTAGGGACAGGGACTCCTACGAGCAGTACTTC TRBJ2-7 - TRBV19 TRBD1
CASSLKRLGRQGYDTQYF TGTGCCAGCAGTTTAAAACGGTTGGGACGCCAGGGGTACGATACGCAGTATTTT TRBJ2-3 - TRBV12-3/TRBV12-4 -
CASNLSGTGTGEQYF TGTGCCAGCAACCTCTCCGGGACAGGGACGGGTGAGCAGTACTTC TRBJ2-7 - TRBV7-2 TRBD1
CASSWTDRGEIGELFF TGTGCCAGCAGCTGGACCGACAGGGGGGAAATCGGGGAGCTGTTTTTT TRBJ2-2 few TRBV7-9 TRBD1
CASSPWTSGSPYNEQFF TGTGCCAGCAGTCCATGGACTAGCGGGAGTCCCTACAATGAGCAGTTCTTC TRBJ2-1 - TRBV28 TRBD2
CASSLARDGMIYGYTF TGTGCCAGCAGCTTAGCCCGGGACGGAATGATCTATGGCTACACCTTC TRBJ1-2 few TRBV7-2 -
CASSPTSFGETQYF TGTGCCAGCAGCCCTACTAGCTTCGGGGAGACCCAGTACTTC TRBJ2-5 few TRBV7-2 -
CASSARSYRGRYNQPQHF TGTGCCAGCAGTGCCAGATCATACAGGGGGCGATACAATCAGCCCCAGCATTTT TRBJ1-5 - TRBV6-6 TRBD1
CAISEAGQTRYEQYF TGTGCCATCAGTGAGGCGGGACAGACCCGCTACGAGCAGTACTTC TRBJ2-7 - TRBV10-3 -
CASSFRGSPYGYTF TGTGCCAGCAGTTTCCGGGGCAGCCCCTATGGCTACACCTTC TRBJ1-2 few TRBV27 -
CAIRGGTSSDTQYF TGTGCCATCAGGGGTGGGACCTCCTCGGATACGCAGTATTTT TRBJ2-3 - TRBV10-3 -
CASSYSGGSYEQYF TGTGCCAGCAGTTATAGCGGGGGGTCCTACGAGCAGTACTTC TRBJ2-7 few TRBV7-2 TRBD2